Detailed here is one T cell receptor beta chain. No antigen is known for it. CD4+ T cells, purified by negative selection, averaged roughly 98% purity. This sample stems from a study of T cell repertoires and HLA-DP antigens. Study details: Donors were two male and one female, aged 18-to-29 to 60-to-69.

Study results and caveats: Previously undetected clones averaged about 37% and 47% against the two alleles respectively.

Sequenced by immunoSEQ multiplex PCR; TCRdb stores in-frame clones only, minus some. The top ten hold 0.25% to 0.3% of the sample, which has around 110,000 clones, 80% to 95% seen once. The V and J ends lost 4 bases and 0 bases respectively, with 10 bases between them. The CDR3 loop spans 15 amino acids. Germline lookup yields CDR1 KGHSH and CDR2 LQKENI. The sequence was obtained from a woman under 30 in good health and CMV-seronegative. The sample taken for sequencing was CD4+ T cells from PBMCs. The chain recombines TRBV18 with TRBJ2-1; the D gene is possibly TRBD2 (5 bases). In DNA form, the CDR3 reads TGTGCCAGCTCACTAGCGTACCCCTCCTACAATGAGCAGTTCTTC. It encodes CASSLAYPSYNEQFF.